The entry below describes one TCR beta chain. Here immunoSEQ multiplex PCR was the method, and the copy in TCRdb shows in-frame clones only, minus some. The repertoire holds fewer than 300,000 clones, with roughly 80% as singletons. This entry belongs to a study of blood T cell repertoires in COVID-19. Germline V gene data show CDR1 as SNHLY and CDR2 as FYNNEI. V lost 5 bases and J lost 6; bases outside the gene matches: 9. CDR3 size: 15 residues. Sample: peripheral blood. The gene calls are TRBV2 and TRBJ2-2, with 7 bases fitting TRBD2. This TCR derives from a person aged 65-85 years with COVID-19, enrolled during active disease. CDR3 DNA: TGTGCCAGCAGTTGGACTAGTGGAAGCGCCGGGGAGCTGTTTTTT. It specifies CASSWTSGSAGELFF.